This T cell receptor beta chain comes out of a study of T cells in pancreatic ductal adenocarcinoma. Regarding the study as a whole: Blood clonality (roughly 0.075) did not differ significantly from tumor (about 0.12). Tumor-versus-blood clonality comparisons may be biased toward lower tumor diversity.

Details on this clone: Its matching antigen is unknown.

The selected patients with pancreatic ductal adenocarcinoma had surgery but no neoadjuvant therapy. This CDR3 is 15 amino acids long. Germline-derived CDR1 and CDR2 are MGHRA and YSYEKL. V lost 1 base and J lost 12, with 16 bases in between. TCRdb's copy holds only in-frame clones and misses some; the assay was immunoSEQ multiplex PCR. The table records roughly 16,000 clones, around 91% of them present only once. J is TRBJ1-6 and V is TRBV4-1, with D tentatively TRBD1 (6 bases). Sequenced material: PBMCs. The origin of this receptor is a human donor with pancreatic ductal adenocarcinoma. The CDR3 sequence is CASSQVSGTILPLHF. The CDR3 region has the DNA TGCGCCAGCAGCCAAGTCTCCGGGACAATACTACCCCTCCACTTT.